A single sample gave rise to the 31 T cell receptor beta chains below, sequenced in a study of T cell repertoires in cytomegalovirus infection. Using its own MiXCR run on the reads, TCRdb lists one record per CDR3 protein. The repertoire holds about 680,000 distinct CDR3 sequences, with roughly 26% as singletons. Sequencing used CD8+ T cells from PBMCs. These receptors were collected from a human donor in good health (CMV status not recorded). Some clones in this sample may be carry-over from other donors' samples.

This clonotype was counted between two and nine times. V and J are TRBV2 and TRBJ1-1, with D maybe TRBD1 (6 bases). This CDR3 spans 15 amino acids. V lost 0 bases and J 10 bases, leaving 18 bases between the germline ends. From germline, CDR1 is SNHLY and CDR2 FYNNEI. CDR3 loop: CASSEAGGARMGAFF. The CDR3 bases are TGTGCCAGCAGTGAAGCTGGGGGGGCGCGGATGGGAGCTTTCTTT.

This rearrangement joins TRBV20-1 to TRBJ2-5; no firm D call. Germline V gene lookup returns CDR1 DFQATT and CDR2 SNEGSKA (reference sequence). V lost 6 bases and J 1 base, leaving 21 bases between the germline ends. This CDR3 comprises 16 residues. The CDR3 bases are TGCAGTGCGGCAACCTTAGGGTGGGGTGGCCAAGAGACCCAGTACTTC. Its translation: CSAATLGWGGQETQYF.

This clonotype occurred once. J is TRBJ1-5 and V is TRBV19, with D maybe TRBD1 (6 bases). The CDR3 spans 15 residues. Trimming left V 11 bases short and J 3 bases short, with 20 bases between. The germline V gene encodes CDR1 LNHDA and CDR2 SQIVND (reference sequence). CDR3 in amino acids: CAGHLGQGFNQPQHF. In DNA form, the CDR3 reads TGTGCCGGCCACCTTGGTCAGGGGTTCAATCAGCCCCAGCATTTT.

The chain combines TRBV7-9 with TRBJ2-1, with 11 bases lining up with TRBD2. Germline values: CDR1 SEHNR, CDR2 FQNEAQ (reference sequence). The CDR3 is 15 residues long. The V gene end was trimmed by 6 bases and the J gene end by 10 bases; junction bases not matched to a gene: 11. In nucleotides, the CDR3 is TGTGCCAGCAGTTTTAGCGGGGGGGCGGTTAGGGAGCAGTTCTTC. Translation: CASSFSGGAVREQFF.

The rearrangement uses TRBV6-2 or TRBV6-3 and TRBJ2-7, with 9 positions matching TRBD1. The CDR3 contains 15 residues. The V and J ends lost 2 bases and 4 bases, in that order; junction bases with no gene match: 6. Germline CDR1 MNHEY, CDR2 SVGEGT. Here the CDR3 DNA reads TGTGCCAGCAGTTACACCCCGGACAGGGGTTACGAGCAGTACGTC. Protein sequence: CASSYTPDRGYEQYV.

This clonotype has a handful of counts. The rearrangement joins TRBV5-5 to TRBJ2-7; 7 bases match TRBD1. CDR3 length: 13 amino acids. Losses at the gene ends were 4 bases for V and 6 bases for J; bases not matched to a gene: 7. In germline, CDR1 is SGHKS, CDR2 YYEKEE (reference sequence). CDR3 sequence: CASSARQGTEQYV. CDR3 DNA sequence: TGTGCCAGCAGCGCCAGACAGGGAACCGAGCAGTACGTC.

This clonotype was picked up a small number of times. This chain joins TRBV28 and TRBJ1-1; D gene uncertain. Germline V gene sequence: CDR1 MDHEN, CDR2 SYDVKM. The CDR3 consists of 15 residues. Trimming took 3 bases from V and 2 from J, leaving 13 bases between them. The DNA for the CDR3 is TGTGCCAGCAGTTTTTGGGGAAGCGGAAACACTGAAGCTTTCTTT. Amino acids: CASSFWGSGNTEAFF.

The J gene is TRBJ1-5, the V gene TRBV11-3; 7 nucleotides line up with TRBD1. V lost 3 bases to trimming and J lost 3 bases; unmatched junction nucleotides: 5. Germline CDR1 reads SGHNT; CDR2 reads YENEEA. The CDR3 is 15 amino acids. CDR3 protein: CASSFCTGANQPQHF. CDR3 DNA sequence: TGTGCCAGCAGCTTCTGCACAGGGGCCAATCAGCCCCAGCATTTT.

This clonotype occurred many times. The chain employs TRBV7-2 and TRBJ1-2; D gene ambiguous. V was clipped by 6 bases and J by 4 bases, with 12 bases between them. Germline CDR1 is SGHTA and CDR2 is FQGNSA. The CDR3 has 13 amino acids. Here the CDR3 DNA reads TGTGCCAGCAGTTCCGCCTTCTCCTATGGCTACACCTTC. This sequence encodes CASSSAFSYGYTF. Drawing the rest from reference TRBV7-2 and TRBJ1-2, the complete variable domain is GAGVSQSPSNKVTEKGKDVELRCDPISGHTALYWYRQSLGQGLEFLIYFQGNSAPDKSGLPSDRFSAERTGGSVSTLTIQRTQQEDSAVYLCASSSAFSYGYTFGSGTRLTVV.

On this clonotype itself: A single base separates this from a much larger clone, so it may be a read error. The chain carries TRBV5-5 and TRBJ1-4; D gene uncertain. The length of the CDR3 is 15 residues. The germline CDR1 and CDR2 sequences are SGHKS and YYEKEE (reference sequence). Deletions cut 3 bases from V and 8 bases from J, with 17 bases between. The CDR3 nucleotides read TGTGCCAGCAGCTCGTTTGCTTTCCCACTCGAAAAACTGTTTTTT. Encoded protein: CASSSFAFPLEKLFF.

This chain uses TRBV29-1 with TRBJ2-3, with 9 positions matching TRBD1. The J segment lost 3 bases and the V segment lost 5 bases, leaving 9 bases of the junction unmatched. The CDR3 runs to 15 residues. Germline assignment: CDR1 SQVTM and CDR2 ANQGSEA. CDR3 coding DNA: TGCAGCGTTCCCCGGACAGGGGAGTCGACAGATACGCAGTATTTT. Residues: CSVPRTGESTDTQYF.

In its sample, this clonotype was seen a few times. V gene TRBV7-3 combines with J gene TRBJ1-5, with D possibly TRBD1 on 6 matching bases. Germline loops: CDR1 SGHTA, CDR2 FQGTGA. V gave up 2 bases and J gave up 6 bases, with 11 bases separating them. The CDR3 is 14 amino acids. CDR3 protein: CASSLGGGRQPQHF. The CDR3 coding sequence is TGTGCCAGCAGCTTAGGAGGGGGGCGTCAGCCCCAGCATTTT.

The sample holds a few counts of this clonotype. The rearrangement uses TRBV28 and TRBJ1-4; weak D call: TRBD1 (5 bases). CDR3 size: 13 residues. Germline-derived CDR1 and CDR2 are MDHEN and SYDVKM. V lost 4 bases to trimming and J lost 8 bases, with 11 bases between them. CDR3 in DNA: TGTGCCAGCAGTTGGGGCCCAGGGGAAAAACTGTTTTTT. Its translation is CASSWGPGEKLFF.

The chain employs TRBV28 and TRBJ1-2; TRBD1 agrees at 10 bases. V trimming: 5 bases; J trimming: 5 bases; junction bases outside the gene matches: 8. Germline V lookup: CDR1 MDHEN, CDR2 SYDVKM. The CDR3 has 15 amino acids. CDR3 amino acids: CASSPSGTGVYGYTF. DNA for the CDR3: TGTGCCAGCAGTCCCTCCGGGACAGGGGTTTATGGCTACACCTTC.

This clonotype was counted only a few times. This rearrangement joins TRBV7-9 to TRBJ2-1; D tentatively reads TRBD1 or TRBD2 (5 bases each). V lost 1 base and J lost 8, with 9 bases in between. CDR1 and CDR2 (germline): SEHNR, FQNEAQ (reference sequence). The CDR3 is made up of 13 amino acids. DNA of the CDR3: TGTGCCAGCAGCTTAGACGGGGCCCATGAGCAGTTCTTC. Its translation: CASSLDGAHEQFF.

This clonotype has just a few counts. The rearrangement joins TRBV15 to TRBJ1-3, with no clear D. V was trimmed by 5 bases and J by 0 bases, leaving 14 bases between them. The CDR3 consists of 16 residues. In germline, CDR1 is LNHNV, CDR2 YYDKDF (reference sequence). CDR3 nucleotide sequence: TGTGCCACCAGCCCCTGGACCGGAACCTCTGGAAACACCATATATTTT. This translates into CATSPWTGTSGNTIYF.

The CDR3 sequence: CASSDPGSTEAFF. CDR3 coding DNA: TGTGCCAGCAGTGATCCCGGCAGCACTGAAGCTTTCTTT. The gene calls are TRBV6-6 and TRBJ1-1; D unresolved. The germline gives CDR1 MNHNY, CDR2 SVGAGI (reference sequence). The CDR3 contains 13 residues. The V end was cut by 5 bases, the J end by 4 bases, with 11 bases between.

The chain recombines TRBV29-1 with TRBJ1-2, with D maybe TRBD1 (5 bases). CDR1 SQVTM and CDR2 ANQGSEA come from the germline V gene. Deletions cut 6 bases from V and 0 bases from J, with 11 bases between. The CDR3 is 13 residues long. DNA of the CDR3: TGCAGCGTGTTACAGGAATCTAACTATGGCTACACCTTC. Its translation: CSVLQESNYGYTF.

To note about this clonotype: A much larger clone lies a single base off, so this may be a read error. The final CDR3 position lacks the conserved phenylalanine or tryptophan, pointing to a likely read error. V is TRBV7-2 and J is TRBJ2-5; 8 bases align to TRBD2. The CDR3 runs to 16 residues. The ends lost 5 bases at V and 1 base at J; junction bases unmatched: 9. CDR1 SGHTA and CDR2 FQGNSA come from the germline V gene. The CDR3 loop is CASSNPLGTSQETQYL. The CDR3 nucleotides are TGTGCCAGCAGCAACCCCTTGGGGACTAGCCAAGAGACCCAGTACTTG.

This clonotype has just a few counts. V is TRBV10-1 and J is TRBJ1-1, with 9 positions matching TRBD1. V lost 7 bases, J lost 7 bases, and 7 bases stayed unmatched. The CDR3 has 13 amino acids. Germline values: CDR1 WNHNN, CDR2 SYGVQD (reference sequence). The CDR3 region has the DNA TGCGCCAGCACTCCGGGACAGGGACTTGAAGCTTTCTTT. Translating it yields CASTPGQGLEAFF.

At least ten counts were recorded for this clonotype. This sequence joins TRBV7-9 and TRBJ2-3, with 7 bases identical to TRBD1. V trimming: 8 bases; J trimming: 2 bases; junction bases outside the gene matches: 1. CDR3 length equals 12 residues. The germline CDR1 and CDR2 sequences are SEHNR and FQNEAQ (reference sequence). CDR3 nucleotide sequence: TGTGCCAGCGAGGGGGCCACAGATACGCAGTATTTT. It encodes CASEGATDTQYF.

This clonotype was detected a few times. This chain connects TRBV7-8 to TRBJ2-7, with 7 positions matching TRBD1. V lost 6 bases to trimming and J lost 4 bases; unmatched junction nucleotides: 9. Germline CDR1 and CDR2: SGHVS and FQNEAQ. This CDR3 is built from 14 residues. CDR3 residues: CASRPNRGMYEQYF. The CDR3 bases are TGTGCCAGCAGACCTAACAGGGGCATGTACGAGCAGTACTTC. Full variable domain (missing parts from reference TRBV7-8 and TRBJ2-7): GAGVSQSPRYKVAKRGQDVALRCDPISGHVSLFWYQQALGQGPEFLTYFQNEAQLDKSGLPSDRFFAERPEGSVSTLKIQRTQQEDSAVYLCASRPNRGMYEQYFGPGTRLTVT.

In this sample, this clonotype turned up a few times. The chain recombines TRBV7-9 with TRBJ1-1; perhaps TRBD1 as D (6 bases). CDR3 length: 14 residues. Germline values: CDR1 SEHNR, CDR2 FQNEAQ (reference sequence). V gave up 5 bases and J gave up 1 base, with 11 bases separating them. The CDR3 sequence is CASSPVGQNTEAFF. CDR3 nucleotides: TGTGCCAGCAGCCCAGTGGGACAGAACACTGAAGCTTTCTTT.

This clonotype was recorded at least ten times. The chain is built from TRBV7-6 and TRBJ2-2, with 10 bases identical to TRBD1. From germline, CDR1 is SGHVS and CDR2 FNYEAQ. The CDR3 spans 14 residues. With V trimmed by 8 bases and J by 1 base, 1 base remained unmatched. This CDR3 reads CASRDRGNTGELFF. In DNA form, the CDR3 reads TGTGCCAGCCGGGACAGGGGGAACACCGGGGAGCTGTTTTTT.

The CDR3 nucleotides are TGTGCCACCCCCCCTAGGGGGGGCCCTAATGAGCAGTTCTTC. It specifies CATPPRGGPNEQFF. V gene TRBV7-3 combines with J gene TRBJ2-1; weak D call: TRBD2 (7 bases). The CDR3 length is 14 residues. Germline CDR1 SGHTA, CDR2 FQGTGA. Trimming pared 10 bases from V and 7 bases from J, leaving 20 bases between.

This clonotype was seen a handful of times. This chain uses TRBV13 with TRBJ1-1; D remains unclear. The CDR3 spans 15 residues. V dropped 5 bases and J dropped 4 bases, with 17 bases sitting between them. Germline CDR1 reads PRHDT; CDR2 reads FYEKMQ (reference sequence). For the CDR3, the DNA is TGTGCCAGCAGCCCCACCGTGGGGATAGGCACTGAAGCTTTCTTT. Amino acid sequence: CASSPTVGIGTEAFF.

Details on this clonotype: A much bigger clone sits one base away, suggesting this may be a read error. The chain is built from TRBV11-2 and TRBJ2-1, with a weak D call TRBD2 (6 bases). The CDR3 length is 15 residues. The germline gives CDR1 SGHAT, CDR2 FQNNGV. The V end was cut by 0 bases, the J end by 5 bases, with 11 bases between. CDR3 nucleotides: TGTGCCAGCAGCTTAGACGCTACTAGCAACAATGAGCAGTTCTTC. Translation: CASSLDATSNNEQFF.

This chain joins TRBV10-3 and TRBJ2-3, with 7 nucleotides matching TRBD1. CDR3 length: 15 residues. Germline V gene data show CDR1 as ENHRY and CDR2 as SYGVKD. V lost 10 bases, J lost 2 bases, and 12 bases stayed unmatched. The CDR3 nucleotides read TGTGCCACTACAGGGGTCGATACCAACACAGATACGCAGTATTTT. Translation gives CATTGVDTNTDTQYF.

The chain uses TRBV2 and TRBJ2-1, with 8 bases aligning to TRBD1. The CDR3 totals 12 residues. Germline CDR1 and CDR2: SNHLY and FYNNEI. V lost 7 bases and J lost 10; bases outside the gene matches: 6. CDR3 DNA sequence: TGTGCCAGCATCGGACAGGGTCTCGAGCAGTTCTTC. Translation gives CASIGQGLEQFF.

In its sample, this clonotype was seen many times. The chain is built from TRBV7-2 and TRBJ1-3; D might be TRBD1 (6 bases). This CDR3 comprises 17 residues. The V end lost 5 bases, the J end lost 0 bases, and 17 bases lay between the germline ends. Per the germline V gene, CDR1 is SGHTA and CDR2 is FQGNSA. CDR3 coding DNA: TGTGCCAGCAGCGTCTTGGGGACACCGAGCTCTGGAAACACCATATATTTT. Residues: CASSVLGTPSSGNTIYF.

This rearrangement joins TRBV19 to TRBJ2-1; D remains ambiguous. The CDR3 consists of 15 residues. CDR1 and CDR2 from the germline V gene are LNHDA and SQIVND (reference sequence). V dropped 0 bases and J dropped 0 bases, with 6 bases sitting between them. The CDR3 here is CASSIEASSYNEQFF. CDR3 sequence (DNA): TGTGCCAGTAGTATAGAGGCGAGCTCCTACAATGAGCAGTTCTTC.